Following are 17 T cell receptor beta chains from one sample sequenced in a study of early T cells in non-severe SARS-CoV-2 infection. TCRdb re-called the 5' RACE reads with MiXCR, one entry per CDR3 protein. This table has 70,000 or so distinct CDR3 sequences, 10% appearing once. The sample in question was whole blood, obtained at baseline. All receptors come from an adult who was a healthcare worker with PCR-confirmed SARS-CoV-2 infection or an uninfected control (not recorded which).

This clonotype occurred once. The rearrangement uses TRBV6-5 and TRBJ2-7; D is possibly TRBD2 (6 bases). Germline CDR1 is MNHEY and CDR2 is SVGAGI. Trimming pared 6 bases from V and 9 bases from J, leaving 24 bases between. This CDR3 comprises 15 residues. The CDR3 coding sequence is TGTGCCAGCAGCAAAAGCACGGAGGGCAATTGGCGGCAGTACTTC. It is translated as CASSKSTEGNWRQYF.

This clonotype was recorded at least ten times. The rearrangement uses TRBV20-1 and TRBJ2-5; TRBD2 is a possible D gene (5 bases). The CDR3 runs 15 residues. Germline loops: CDR1 DFQATT, CDR2 SNEGSKA (reference sequence). Deletions cut 6 bases from V and 6 bases from J, with 23 bases between. The CDR3 sequence is CSAPFRGSRLQTQYF. In nucleotides, the CDR3 is TGCAGTGCCCCTTTCCGAGGGAGTAGGTTGCAGACCCAGTACTTC.

The gene calls are TRBV5-1 and TRBJ1-6; 7 bases are shared with TRBD1. The V gene's germline CDR1 is SGHRS and CDR2 YFSETQ. Losses at the gene ends were 7 bases for V and 8 bases for J; bases not matched to a gene: 3. CDR3 length equals 12 residues. CDR3 region: CASHQGDSPLHF. In nucleotides, the CDR3 is TGCGCCAGCCACCAGGGGGATTCACCCCTCCACTTT.

There are many counts of this clonotype. CDR3 nucleotides: TGTGCCAGCAGGGCAGGCGGGACAGGAAATTCACCCCTCCACTTT. It yields the protein CASRAGGTGNSPLHF. V usage is TRBV6-6 and J usage is TRBJ1-6; 8 nucleotides agree with TRBD1. Germline V gene lookup returns CDR1 MNHNY and CDR2 SVGAGI (reference sequence). This CDR3 region has 15 residues. Trimming removed 6 bases from V and 7 bases from J; junction bases left unmatched: 8.

This sequence joins TRBV18 and TRBJ2-6; D is undetermined. The CDR3 extends over 18 amino acids. V was shortened by 1 base and J by 0 bases, with 13 bases between the two germline ends. The germline V gene has CDR1 KGHSH and CDR2 LQKENI. CDR3 residues: CASSPQRDLLSGANVLTF. CDR3 coding DNA: TGTGCCAGCTCACCACAAAGGGATCTACTCTCTGGGGCCAACGTCCTGACTTTC.

V gene TRBV25-1 combines with J gene TRBJ1-6, with no clear D. Trimming left V 6 bases short and J 0 bases short, with 3 bases between. The CDR3 spans 13 residues. Germline V CDR1 and CDR2: MGHDK, SYGVNS. CDR3 sequence: CASRGSYNSPLHF. Here the CDR3 DNA reads TGTGCCAGCAGGGGCTCCTATAATTCACCCCTCCACTTT.

This clonotype was counted between two and nine times. J is TRBJ2-1 and V is TRBV6-1, with 7 bases identical to TRBD1. Germline values: CDR1 MNHNS, CDR2 SASEGT. This CDR3 spans 13 amino acids. Unmatched junction bases numbered 8, after V lost 7 bases and J lost 8 bases. Here the CDR3 DNA reads TGTGCCAGCATATATGCAGGGGGACATGAGCAGTTCTTC. Translation: CASIYAGGHEQFF.

This clonotype has more than one count but fewer than ten. The V and J genes are TRBV7-8 and TRBJ2-6; 9 bases are shared with TRBD1. The junction had 10 bases not matched to a gene; V was cut back by 5 bases and J by 2 bases. Germline values: CDR1 SGHVS, CDR2 FQNEAQ. The CDR3 sequence is 18 residues long. The CDR3 reads CASSAVQGALAGANVLTF. CDR3 sequence (DNA): TGTGCCAGCAGCGCAGTACAGGGGGCTTTAGCTGGGGCCAACGTCCTGACTTTC.

This clonotype was recorded at least ten times. The chain employs TRBV30 and TRBJ2-7; 9 bases fit TRBD1. Unmatched junction bases numbered 6, after V lost 1 base and J lost 5 bases. The CDR3 has 14 amino acids. CDR1 and CDR2 from the germline V gene are GTSNPN and SVGIG (reference sequence). CDR3 sequence (DNA): TGTGCCTGGAGTGGAGGGACAGGGTTCGACGAGCAGTACTTC. Translating gives CAWSGGTGFDEQYF. The full variable domain, its missing parts supplied by reference TRBV30 and TRBJ2-7, is SQTIHQWPATLVQPVGSPLSLECTVEGTSNPNLYWYRQAAGRGLQLLFYSVGIGQISSEVPQNLSASRPQDRQFILSSKKLLLSDSGFYLCAWSGGTGFDEQYFGPGTRLTVT.

This clonotype has only a few counts. This chain joins TRBV20-1 and TRBJ2-7, with D possibly matching TRBD2 (5 bases). This CDR3 is 16 amino acids long. V lost 0 bases and J lost 0, with 15 bases in between. CDR1 is DFQATT, CDR2 SNEGSKA, per germline (reference sequence). The CDR3 region has the DNA TGCAGTGCTAGAGATTCGGTGGCGGGTAGCTCCTACGAGCAGTACTTC. Translating gives CSARDSVAGSSYEQYF.

The chain recombines TRBV7-2 with TRBJ1-2, with TRBD1 matching over 8 bases. The J segment lost 2 bases and the V segment lost 5 bases, leaving 4 bases of the junction unmatched. The germline V gene has CDR1 SGHTA and CDR2 FQGNSA. The CDR3 spans 14 residues. The CDR3 DNA follows: TGTGCCAGCAGCGAACAGGGGGACAACTATGGCTACACCTTC. Its protein product is CASSEQGDNYGYTF.

This clonotype has a handful of counts. The rearrangement joins TRBV29-1 to TRBJ1-6; 7 nucleotides align to TRBD1. CDR1 and CDR2 (germline): SQVTM, ANQGSEA. V gave up 4 bases and J gave up 6 bases; unmatched junction bases: 3. This CDR3 has 13 residues. The CDR3 protein is CSVGQGGNSPLHF. The CDR3 coding sequence is TGCAGCGTTGGACAGGGTGGTAATTCACCCCTCCACTTT.

The chain is built from TRBV5-1 and TRBJ2-3, with 10 bases lining up with TRBD2. Unmatched junction bases numbered 3, after V lost 0 bases and J lost 2 bases. Germline V CDR1 and CDR2: SGHRS, YFSETQ. This CDR3 region has 16 residues. The CDR3 DNA follows: TGCGCCAGCAGCTTGGTTCTAGCGGGGGCCACAGATACGCAGTATTTT. Translation gives CASSLVLAGATDTQYF.

This clonotype was seen a handful of times. The chain joins TRBV5-5 to TRBJ1-1, with 8 bases fitting TRBD1. CDR3 length: 14 amino acids. After removal of 9 bases from V and 5 bases from J, the junction contained 12 bases not matched to a gene. CDR1 and CDR2 (germline): SGHKS, YYEKEE (reference sequence). In nucleotides, the CDR3 is TGTGCCACCCTTAGAGACAGGGGAGGGACTGAAGCTTTCTTT. Its translation: CATLRDRGGTEAFF.

This clonotype turned up a few times. This chain links TRBV19 with TRBJ1-2, with 10 bases matching TRBD1. Germline CDR1 and CDR2: LNHDA and SQIVND (reference sequence). The trim removed 9 bases at V and 7 bases at J, leaving 8 bases unmatched. The CDR3 contains 13 residues. The CDR3 DNA is TGTGCCAGCGCGGAGACAGGGGGCGTTGGCTACACCTTC. It codes for CASAETGGVGYTF.

The rearrangement links TRBV5-1 to TRBJ2-3; 8 bases match TRBD1. The V segment lost 4 bases and the J segment 2 bases; nucleotides outside the gene matches: 6. The CDR3 contains 15 residues. The germline V gene has CDR1 SGHRS and CDR2 YFSETQ. The CDR3 loop reads CASSRTGGPTDTQYF. The CDR3 DNA sequence: TGCGCCAGCAGCCGCACAGGGGGGCCCACAGATACGCAGTATTTT.

CDR3 nucleotides: TGTGCCAGCAGCTCGGTCAGAGATCAGCCCCAGCATTTT. This encodes CASSSVRDQPQHF. The gene calls are TRBV6-1 and TRBJ1-5, with D unresolved. Trimming pared 6 bases from V and 5 bases from J, leaving 11 bases between. Looked up from germline, CDR1 is MNHNS and CDR2 is SASEGT. CDR3 length: 13 residues.